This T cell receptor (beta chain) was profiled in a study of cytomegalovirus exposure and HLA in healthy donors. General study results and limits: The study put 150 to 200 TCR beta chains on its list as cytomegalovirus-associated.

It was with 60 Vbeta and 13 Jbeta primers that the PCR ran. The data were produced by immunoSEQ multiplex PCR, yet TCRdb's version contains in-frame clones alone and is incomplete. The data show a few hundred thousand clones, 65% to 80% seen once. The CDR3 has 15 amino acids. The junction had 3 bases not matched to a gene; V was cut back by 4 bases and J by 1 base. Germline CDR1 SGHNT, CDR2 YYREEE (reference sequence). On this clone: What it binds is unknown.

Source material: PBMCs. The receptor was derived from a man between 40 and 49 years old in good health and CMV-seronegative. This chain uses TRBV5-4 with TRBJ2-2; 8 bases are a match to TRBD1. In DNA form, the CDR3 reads TGTGCCAGCAGCCAGGGGGCTGAGAACACCGGGGAGCTGTTTTTT. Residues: CASSQGAENTGELFF.